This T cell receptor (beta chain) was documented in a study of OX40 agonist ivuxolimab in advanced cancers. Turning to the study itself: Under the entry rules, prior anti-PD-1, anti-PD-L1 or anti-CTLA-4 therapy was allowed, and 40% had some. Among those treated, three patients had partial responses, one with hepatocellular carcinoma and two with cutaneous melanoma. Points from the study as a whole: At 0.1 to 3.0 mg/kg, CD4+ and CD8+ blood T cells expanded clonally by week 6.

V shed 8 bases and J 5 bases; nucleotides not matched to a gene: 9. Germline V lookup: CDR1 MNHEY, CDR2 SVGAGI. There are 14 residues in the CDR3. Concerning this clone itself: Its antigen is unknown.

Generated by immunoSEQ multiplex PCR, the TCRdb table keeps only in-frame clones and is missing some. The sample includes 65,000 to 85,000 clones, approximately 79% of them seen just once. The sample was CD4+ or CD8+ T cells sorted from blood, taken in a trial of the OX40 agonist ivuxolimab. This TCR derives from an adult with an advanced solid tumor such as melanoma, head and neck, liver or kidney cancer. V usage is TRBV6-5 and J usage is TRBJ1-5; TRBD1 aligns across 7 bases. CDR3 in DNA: TGTGCCAGCGGAAGTCGGGACAGAGATCAGCCCCAGCATTTT. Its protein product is CASGSRDRDQPQHF.